Described below is a single TCR beta chain sequence and its context. Which antigen it targets is not known. There are no base qualities to consult, and no much larger clone falls within one base. At the junction V is shortened by 2 bases and J by 12 bases, with 19 bases in between. From a lookup of the germline V gene, CDR1 and CDR2 are LGHNA and YSLEER. Its CDR3 holds 15 amino acids, cysteine through phenylalanine. The sequence is cut down to CDR3 DNA, 45 bases in frame from base 1. All of the isolated RNA was reverse transcribed with the High Capacity cDNA Reverse Transcription Kit, so expressed TCRB transcripts were sequenced. Deep immunoSEQ sequencing was applied to naive, central memory and regulatory T cell samples, giving an average of roughly 3.3 million total reads per sample. After sorted cells were lysed in RLT buffer, RNA was extracted with DNase-treated RNeasy Micro or Mini kits, with the choice depending on cell number. Each cell subset was processed on its own to prevent cross-contamination, while patient and healthy donor samples were processed together. The immunoSEQ multiplex PCR was used to amplify TCRB sequences from cDNA, generating 87-bp fragments that spanned the CDR3 region. The amplicons were sequenced using the Illumina HiSeq platform. Turning to the authors' computational methods: PCR bias was computationally corrected using synthetic template baselines, reads within Hamming distance 2 were collapsed, and singletons that could not be merged were discarded. Reads were aligned against IMGT so that V, D and J genes, CDR3 length and insertions or deletions at six rearrangement sites could be assigned. Within each subset, clonotype counts were normalized to sorted cell number, after which true diversity and Gini coefficients were computed with the tcR R package. Repertoire sharing was quantified using the overlap coefficient calculated on TCRB nucleotide sequences. As a proxy for the pre-selection repertoire, out-of-frame TCRB sequences from naive cells were analyzed. In TCRdb, the immuneACCESS table is reduced to in-frame sequences with V and J assigned. These tables do not hold every clone; where another copy was compared, an unresolved V gene accounts for under half, and the others remain unexplained. That table supplies the V and J calls and clone size; D and trimming were determined from the DNA. Here the sample has around 500,000 clones; around 10% occur a single time. About 0.045% of the sample is taken by the ten largest.

The record originates from a study of beta chain features in type 1 diabetes (dated by TCRdb to 2016 to 2019). At the level of the whole study: Mean age, gender distribution, total cell number and subset yield did not differ between patients and healthy donors. A total of roughly 110 million sorted cells were examined across all samples, and the number of cells per subset was strongly correlated with RNA yield. In the study, TCRB repertoires of sorted circulating CD4+ T cell subsets from recently diagnosed type 1 diabetes patients were compared with those of matched healthy donors. Regulatory and stem cell-like memory subsets were obtained from only 8 patients and about eight healthy donors, while naive and central memory subsets were obtained from all 30 or so donors. Overall study outcomes, separate from this receptor: HLA sub-analyses involved small numbers of individuals, so any influence of HLA type on TCRB rearrangement remained unresolved. Type 1 diabetes patients showed a moderate but significant shortening of TCRB CDR3 length in all four CD4+ subsets. PCR might favor shorter templates, but patient and control samples were amplified and corrected together, so any skew would affect both groups equally. Because cDNA was sequenced instead of genomic DNA, activated cells with high expression could be over-represented, although the groups did not differ in activation or CD3 levels. The naive, central memory and regulatory TCRB repertoires appeared to resemble one another more closely among patients than among healthy donors. At VDJ recombination sites, patients with type 1 diabetes made fewer insertions and deleted more nucleotides, a pattern implying thymic rearrangement abnormalities.

A single peripheral blood draw of about 116 mL on average was collected from each donor into heparinised tubes. A BD FACSAria II was used to sort naive, central memory, regulatory and stem cell-like memory CD4+ T cells with a panel that included CD45RO, CCR7, CD25, CD127, CD95 and CD27. Purity was above 95% for every sorted population. Right away, PBMCs were isolated by Lymphoprep density gradient centrifugation and were stained directly, with no culture step. So that batch effects would be minimized, each experiment stained and sorted samples in pairs, pairing one healthy donor with one patient. Recombination connected TRBV4-3 to TRBJ1-4; a confident D gene designation cannot be given. This TCR derives from a woman aged 18-35 years in good health. Sample: naive CD4+ T cells from blood. The cell subset or site label of this sample denotes: true naive CD4+ T cells. The bases read TGCGCCAGCAGCCAAAGGCTCGGGTTGAGTGGGGAACTGTTTTTT. It specifies CASSQRLGLSGELFF.